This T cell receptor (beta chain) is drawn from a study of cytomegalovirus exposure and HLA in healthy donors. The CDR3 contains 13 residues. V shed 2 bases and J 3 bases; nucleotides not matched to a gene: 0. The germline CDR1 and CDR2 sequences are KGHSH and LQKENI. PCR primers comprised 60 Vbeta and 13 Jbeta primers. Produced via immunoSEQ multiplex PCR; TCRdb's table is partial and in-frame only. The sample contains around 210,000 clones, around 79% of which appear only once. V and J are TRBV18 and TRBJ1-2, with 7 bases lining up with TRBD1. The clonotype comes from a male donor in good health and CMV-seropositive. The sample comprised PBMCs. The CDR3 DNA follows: TGTGCCAGCTCACCAGGGACAGACTATGGCTACACCTTC. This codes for CASSPGTDYGYTF. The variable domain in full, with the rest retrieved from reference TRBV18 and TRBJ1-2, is NAGVMQNPRHLVRRRGQEARLRCSPMKGHSHVYWYRQLPEEGLKFMVYLQKENIIDESGMPKERFSAEFPKEGPSILRIQQVVRGDSAAYFCASSPGTDYGYTFGSGTRLTVV.